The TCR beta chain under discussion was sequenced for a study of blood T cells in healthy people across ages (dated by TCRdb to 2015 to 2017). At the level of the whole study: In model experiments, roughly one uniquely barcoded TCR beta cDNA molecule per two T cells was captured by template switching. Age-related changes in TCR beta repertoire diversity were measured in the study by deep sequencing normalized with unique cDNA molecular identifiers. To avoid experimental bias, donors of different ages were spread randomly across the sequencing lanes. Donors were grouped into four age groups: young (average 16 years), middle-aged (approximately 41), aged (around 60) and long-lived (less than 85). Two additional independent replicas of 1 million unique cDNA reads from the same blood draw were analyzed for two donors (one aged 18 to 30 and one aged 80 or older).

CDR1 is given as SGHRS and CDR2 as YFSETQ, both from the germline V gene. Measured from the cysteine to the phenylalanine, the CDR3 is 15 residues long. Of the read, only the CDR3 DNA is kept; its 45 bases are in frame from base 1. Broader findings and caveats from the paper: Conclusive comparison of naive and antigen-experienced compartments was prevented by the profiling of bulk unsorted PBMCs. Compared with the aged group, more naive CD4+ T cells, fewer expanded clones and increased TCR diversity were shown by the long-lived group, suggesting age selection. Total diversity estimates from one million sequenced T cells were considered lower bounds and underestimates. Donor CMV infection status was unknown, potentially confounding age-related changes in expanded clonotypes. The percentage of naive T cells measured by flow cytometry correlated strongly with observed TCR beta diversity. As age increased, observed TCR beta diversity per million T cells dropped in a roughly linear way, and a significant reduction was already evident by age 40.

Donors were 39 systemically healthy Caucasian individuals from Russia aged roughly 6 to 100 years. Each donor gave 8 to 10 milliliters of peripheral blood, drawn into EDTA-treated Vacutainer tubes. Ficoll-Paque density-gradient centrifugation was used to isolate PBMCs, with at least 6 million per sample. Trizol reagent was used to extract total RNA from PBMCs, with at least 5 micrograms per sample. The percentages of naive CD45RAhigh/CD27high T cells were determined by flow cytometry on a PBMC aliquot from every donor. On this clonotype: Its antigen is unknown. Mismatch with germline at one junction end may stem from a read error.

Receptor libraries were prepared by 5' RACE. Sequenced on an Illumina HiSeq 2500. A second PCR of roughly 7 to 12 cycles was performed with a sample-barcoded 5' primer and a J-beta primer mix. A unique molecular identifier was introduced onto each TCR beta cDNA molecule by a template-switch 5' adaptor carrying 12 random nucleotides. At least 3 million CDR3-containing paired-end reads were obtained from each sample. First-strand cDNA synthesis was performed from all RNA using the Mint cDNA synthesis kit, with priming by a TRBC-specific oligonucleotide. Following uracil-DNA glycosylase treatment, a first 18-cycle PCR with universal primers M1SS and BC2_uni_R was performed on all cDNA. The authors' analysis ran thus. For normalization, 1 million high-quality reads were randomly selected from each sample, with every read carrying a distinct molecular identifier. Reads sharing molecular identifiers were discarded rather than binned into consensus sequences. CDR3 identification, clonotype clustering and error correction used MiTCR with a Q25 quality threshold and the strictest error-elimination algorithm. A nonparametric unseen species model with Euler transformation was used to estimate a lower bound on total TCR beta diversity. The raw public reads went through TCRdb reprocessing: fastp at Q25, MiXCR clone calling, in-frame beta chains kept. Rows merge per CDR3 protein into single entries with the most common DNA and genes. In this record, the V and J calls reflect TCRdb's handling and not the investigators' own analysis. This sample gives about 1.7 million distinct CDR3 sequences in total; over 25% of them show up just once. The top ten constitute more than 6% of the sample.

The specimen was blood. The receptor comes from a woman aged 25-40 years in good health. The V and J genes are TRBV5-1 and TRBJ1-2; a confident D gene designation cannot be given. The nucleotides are TGCGCCAGCGGCTTGACCTCTGGGTATAACTATGGCTACACCTTC. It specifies CASGLTSGYNYGYTF.